The source of this TCR beta chain is a study of vaccination and CD4 T cells after COVID-19. Study-level background: Overlapping SARS-CoV-2, HCoV-NL63, HCoV-OC43 and HCoV-229E spike peptides were used to stimulate cells.

The assay that was used to sequence DNA from cultured CD4+ T cells was the Oncomine TCR Beta short-read assay. One entry per CDR3 protein, called by TCRdb with MiXCR from the PCR reads. The sample holds about 18,000 distinct CDR3 sequences; 45% are singletons and the top ten take around 20%. Concerning this clonotype: The antigen remains unidentified.

The treatment is: roughly 11-day PBMC culture with coronavirus spike peptide pools or control peptides (ViraFEST assay). Sequenced here: CD4+ T cells from blood, cultured in vitro, sampled before SARS-CoV-2 vaccination. This TCR was recovered from a human donor who received a COVID-19 vaccine.

CDR3 bases: TGTGCCAGCAGCCCGGAAGGACAAGAGACCCAGTACTTC. As protein: CASSPEGQETQYF. The chain employs TRBV5-4 and TRBJ2-5, with D hard to call. The CDR3 spans 13 residues. Trimming removed 4 bases at V and 2 bases at J, with 9 bases between. Germline CDR1 and CDR2: SGHNT and YYREEE (reference sequence).